This T cell receptor (beta chain) was obtained from a study of blood T cell repertoires in COVID-19. Study-level information: PBMCs, B-cell-depleted T cells, or T cells were the source of the cDNA or gDNA that made up the material.

Per the original methods: From reference gene primer amplification, estimates of nucleated cell counts were derived. TCRdb's copy holds only in-frame clones and misses some; the assay was immunoSEQ multiplex PCR. V and J calls and clone size are given by that table; D and trimming were obtained from the DNA. In the table there are around 80,000 clones, 88% of which are singletons. The sample was peripheral blood. This receptor was taken from a woman older than 75 with acute or convalescent COVID-19.

CDR3 protein: CASSLAGHRTDTQYF. The CDR3 nucleotides are TGTGCCAGCAGCTTAGCCGGACACCGCACAGATACGCAGTATTTT. This chain uses TRBV7-3 with TRBJ2-3, with D maybe TRBD1 (5 bases). Trimming took 2 bases from V and 1 from J, leaving 10 bases between them. Germline CDR1 SGHTA, CDR2 FQGTGA. This CDR3 is built from 15 residues.